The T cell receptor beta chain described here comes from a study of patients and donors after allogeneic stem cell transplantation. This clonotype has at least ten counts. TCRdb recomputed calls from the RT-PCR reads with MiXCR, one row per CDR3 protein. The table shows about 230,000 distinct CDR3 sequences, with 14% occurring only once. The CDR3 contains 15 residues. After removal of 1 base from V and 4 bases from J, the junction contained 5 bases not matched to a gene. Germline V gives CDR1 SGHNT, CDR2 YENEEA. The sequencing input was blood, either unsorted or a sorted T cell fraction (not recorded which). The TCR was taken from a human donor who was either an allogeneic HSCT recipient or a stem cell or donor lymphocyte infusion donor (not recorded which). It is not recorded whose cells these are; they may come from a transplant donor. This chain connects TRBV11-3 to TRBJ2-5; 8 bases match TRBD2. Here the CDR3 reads CASSLGPAGVETQYF. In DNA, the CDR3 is TGTGCCAGCAGCTTAGGGCCAGCGGGAGTAGAGACCCAGTACTTC.